The entry that follows covers one T cell receptor (beta chain) sequence. Original analysis: Scientists estimated how many nucleated cells there were by amplifying reference gene primers. Only in-frame clones appear in the TCRdb table, and some are missing; sequencing was by immunoSEQ multiplex PCR. V and J calls and clone size are given by that table; D and trimming were obtained from the DNA. The table includes about 51,000 clones, 91% detected once. This sample stems from a study of blood T cell repertoires in COVID-19. Study-level background: Both acute and convalescent COVID-19 samples were obtained from the United States, Italy and Spain. The analysed material was cDNA or gDNA that came from T cells, B-cell-depleted T cells, or PBMCs.

Germline lookup yields CDR1 SGHTA and CDR2 FQGNSA. The CDR3 runs 16 residues. V lost 5 bases to trimming and J lost 7 bases; unmatched junction nucleotides: 12. The chain is built from TRBV7-2 and TRBJ2-2; 8 bases line up with TRBD1. The sequence was collected from a man between 45 and 60 years old with acute or convalescent COVID-19. Sequencing was done on a sample of peripheral blood. This chain's CDR3 is CASSPIQGAIVGELFF. In DNA form, the CDR3 reads TGTGCCAGCAGCCCCATCCAGGGGGCGATCGTCGGGGAGCTGTTTTTT. The full variable domain, rest sourced from reference TRBV7-2 and TRBJ2-2, is GAGVSQSPSNKVTEKGKDVELRCDPISGHTALYWYRQSLGQGLEFLIYFQGNSAPDKSGLPSDRFSAERTGGSVSTLTIQRTQQEDSAVYLCASSPIQGAIVGELFFGEGSRLTVL.